These 22 T cell receptor beta chains share one sample of origin, sequenced in a study of blood T cell repertoires in COVID-19. TCRdb's table, derived via immunoSEQ multiplex PCR, lists solely in-frame clones and lacks some. There are 50,000 to 70,000 clones in the sample; around 65% occur only once, and 51% lies in the top ten. Material for sequencing was PBMCs or T cells enriched from blood (not recorded which). The receptors shown here come from a woman aged 55-69 years who had been exposed to COVID-19.

The CDR3 here is CAWSVGQGDYNEQFF. The CDR3 nucleotides read TGTGCCTGGAGTGTTGGGCAGGGGGACTACAATGAGCAGTTCTTC. The J gene is TRBJ2-1, the V gene TRBV30; TRBD1 agrees at 7 bases. The CDR3 covers 15 residues. Unmatched junction bases numbered 5, after V lost 0 bases and J lost 3 bases. Per the germline V gene, CDR1 is GTSNPN and CDR2 is SVGIG (reference sequence).

This clone has only a few counts. The genes are TRBV7-3 and TRBJ2-5; D remains unclear. Looked up from germline, CDR1 is SGHTA and CDR2 is FQGTGA. This CDR3 is built from 13 residues. With 1 base removed from V and 4 bases from J, the gap between germline ends came to 7 bases. CDR3 residues: CASSLMPRETQYF. The DNA for the CDR3 is TGTGCCAGCAGCTTAATGCCCAGAGAGACCCAGTACTTC.

V gene TRBV11-3 combines with J gene TRBJ1-2, with TRBD1 matching 8 bases. CDR3 size: 15 residues. V was clipped by 3 bases and J by 4 bases; unmatched bases: 7. From germline, CDR1 is SGHNT and CDR2 YENEEA. The CDR3 loop reads CASSFARGRRYGYTF. The CDR3 DNA follows: TGTGCCAGCAGCTTCGCCAGGGGGCGCCGCTATGGCTACACCTTC.

This clone came up a few times. The V and J genes are TRBV7-2 and TRBJ2-7; 8 nucleotides match TRBD2. Germline CDR1 reads SGHTA; CDR2 reads FQGNSA. V lost 5 bases, J lost 2 bases, and 8 bases stayed unmatched. This CDR3 is built from 15 residues. CDR3 in DNA: TGTGCCAGCAGCCCCCAGGTAGCGGGGACCTACGAGCAGTACTTC. Amino acids: CASSPQVAGTYEQYF.

The V call is TRBV24-1, the J call TRBJ2-1; 12 bases agree with TRBD2. The CDR3 has 17 amino acids. With 3 bases clipped from V and 2 bases from J, the junction kept 4 bases outside the gene matches. The germline V gene has CDR1 KGHDR and CDR2 SFDVKD. CDR3 region: CATSDAGTSGPYNEQFF. DNA for the CDR3: TGTGCCACCAGTGATGCCGGGACTAGCGGGCCCTACAATGAGCAGTTCTTC.

This chain uses TRBV3-1 (or the pseudogene TRBV3-2) with TRBJ2-1; the match to TRBD2 covers 14 bases. With V trimmed by 3 bases and J by 6 bases, 13 bases remained unmatched. Germline V gene lookup returns CDR1 LGHDT and CDR2 YNNKEL (reference sequence). The CDR3 sequence is 19 residues long. CDR3 in DNA: TGTGCCAGCAGCCAGATGGGACTAGCGGGAGATGTAGTCTTCAATGAGCAGTTCTTC. It encodes CASSQMGLAGDVVFNEQFF.

The V gene is TRBV19, the J gene TRBJ1-2; D unclear. The CDR3 has 13 residues. The germline V gene has CDR1 LNHDA and CDR2 SQIVND (reference sequence). V was trimmed by 5 bases and J by 5 bases, leaving 12 bases between them. CDR3 sequence (DNA): TGTGCCAGTAGTCCTCAGGTGTGGTATGGCTACACCTTC. This sequence encodes CASSPQVWYGYTF.

This sequence joins TRBV5-1 and TRBJ2-5; 9 bases fit TRBD1. This CDR3 has 14 amino acids. CDR1 is SGHRS and CDR2 is YFSETQ in the germline V gene. The V segment lost 3 bases and the J segment 4 bases; nucleotides outside the gene matches: 4. DNA for the CDR3: TGCGCCAGCAGCTCCGGGACAGGGCGAGAGACCCAGTACTTC. Its translation: CASSSGTGRETQYF.

The CDR3 is CASFCGFTNNEQFF. As DNA, the CDR3 is TGTGCCAGTTTTTGCGGGTTTACCAACAATGAGCAGTTCTTC. V is TRBV19 and J is TRBJ2-1, with a possible D match to TRBD2 (5 bases). Between the trimmed V and J ends, which lost 8 bases and 5 bases, there was a span of 16 bases. There are 14 residues in the CDR3. Germline lookup yields CDR1 LNHDA and CDR2 SQIVND (reference sequence).

This clone was detected only a few times. The chain employs TRBV5-6 and TRBJ2-2; D gene ambiguous. Germline V CDR1 and CDR2: SGHDT, YYEEEE. V dropped 0 bases and J dropped 3 bases, with 6 bases sitting between them. The CDR3 is 14 amino acids. The CDR3 here is CASSLDSYTGELFF. CDR3 DNA sequence: TGTGCCAGCAGCTTGGACAGTTACACCGGGGAGCTGTTTTTT.

V usage is TRBV6-6 and J usage is TRBJ1-4; D is unclear. The ends were cut back, 5 bases at V and 8 bases at J, with 15 bases in the middle. The CDR3 spans 14 residues. Germline values: CDR1 MNHNY, CDR2 SVGAGI (reference sequence). The CDR3 DNA reads as TGTGCCAGCAGTCCCACAAAGGGAGGGGAAAAACTGTTTTTT. It translates to CASSPTKGGEKLFF.

This clone has a handful of counts. This chain joins TRBV5-4 and TRBJ1-2; TRBD1 might be the D (6 bases). This CDR3 region has 15 residues. V lost 4 bases and J 0 bases, leaving 13 bases between the germline ends. Germline values: CDR1 SGHNT, CDR2 YYREEE (reference sequence). The CDR3 sequence is CASSHRDKANYGYTF. The CDR3 DNA reads as TGTGCCAGCAGCCACCGGGACAAAGCTAACTATGGCTACACCTTC.

The count of this clone is one. The sample contains more than one DNA sequence encoding this CDR3. The chain is built from TRBV5-4 and TRBJ2-5; 7 nucleotides match TRBD1. The ends lost 5 bases at V and 4 bases at J; junction bases unmatched: 5. Germline assignment: CDR1 SGHNT and CDR2 YYREEE (reference sequence). This CDR3 is built from 13 residues. CDR3 bases: TGTGCCAGCAGTCTCGCAGGGGGAGAGACCCAGTACTTC. It is translated as CASSLAGGETQYF.

This clone showed up many times. The chain has TRBV7-6 and TRBJ1-4, with D possibly matching TRBD1 (5 bases). The CDR3 is made up of 15 amino acids. With 1 base removed from V and 12 bases from J, the gap between germline ends came to 18 bases. Germline V gene sequence: CDR1 SGHVS, CDR2 FNYEAQ. The CDR3 DNA sequence: TGTGCCAGCAGCTTAGTATGGGGCAGGACCCAGGAACTGTTTTTT. Translated, it gives CASSLVWGRTQELFF.

The chain uses TRBV5-1 and TRBJ1-1; 11 nucleotides align to TRBD1. The CDR3 extends over 15 amino acids. Germline loops: CDR1 SGHRS, CDR2 YFSETQ. V was clipped by 2 bases and J by 5 bases; unmatched bases: 5. The DNA of the CDR3 is TGCGCCAGCAGCTTCCGGGGGACAGGGGGAACTGAAGCTTTCTTT. Its translation is CASSFRGTGGTEAFF.

Regarding this clone: At one of its ends the junction is not consistent with the germline gene, which may arise from a read error. V is TRBV7-7 and J is TRBJ2-6; 14 nucleotides agree with TRBD2. CDR3 length: 17 amino acids. In germline, CDR1 is SSHAT, CDR2 FNYEAQ (reference sequence). CDR3 sequence reads: CASSEGLAGAGANVLTF. The CDR3 region has the DNA TGTGCTAGCAGCGAGGGACTAGCGGGAGCTGGGGCCAACGTCCTGACTTTC.

This clone was detected only once. The rearrangement links TRBV10-3 to TRBJ2-3; TRBD1 is a possible D gene (5 bases). Germline assignment: CDR1 ENHRY and CDR2 SYGVKD. Trimming stripped 11 bases from V and 1 base from J, with 10 bases between. The CDR3 has 12 residues. This CDR3 reads CAAKGRTDTQYF. The CDR3 DNA follows: TGTGCCGCGAAGGGGCGCACAGATACGCAGTATTTT.

V is TRBV30 and J is TRBJ2-1, with 8 bases matching TRBD1. CDR3 length equals 14 residues. In germline, CDR1 is GTSNPN, CDR2 SVGIG (reference sequence). The trim removed 5 bases at V and 4 bases at J, leaving 7 bases unmatched. CDR3 sequence: CAWEGQGRYNEQFF. DNA for the CDR3: TGTGCCTGGGAAGGACAGGGCAGGTACAATGAGCAGTTCTTC.

This clone was observed a few times. V gene TRBV9 combines with J gene TRBJ1-1; TRBD1 matches at 7 bases. The V gene end was trimmed by 3 bases and the J gene end by 4 bases; junction bases not matched to a gene: 3. CDR1 and CDR2 from the germline V gene are SGDLS and YYNGEE. The CDR3 consists of 13 residues. CDR3 DNA sequence: TGTGCCAGCAGCGAGACAGGGACCACTGAAGCTTTCTTT. Its protein is CASSETGTTEAFF.

This clone turned up a few times. This chain links TRBV3-1 (or the pseudogene TRBV3-2) with TRBJ2-1; D may be TRBD2 (5 bases). The CDR3 is 15 residues long. Germline V gene lookup returns CDR1 LGHDT and CDR2 YNNKEL (reference sequence). Trimming took 6 bases from V and 7 from J, leaving 19 bases between them. CDR3: CASRFRGLQRNEQFF. The CDR3 DNA is TGTGCCAGCAGGTTCCGAGGACTCCAGAGGAATGAGCAGTTCTTC.

The rearrangement links TRBV7-9 to TRBJ1-6; D is uncertain. This CDR3 comprises 19 residues. The germline V gene has CDR1 SEHNR and CDR2 FQNEAQ (reference sequence). The ends were cut back, 2 bases at V and 6 bases at J, with 23 bases in the middle. CDR3 coding DNA: TGTGCCAGCAGCTTAAAGGAGTCAGACCACCGCTTCCTTAATTCACCCCTCCACTTT. It is translated as CASSLKESDHRFLNSPLHF.

The rearrangement joins TRBV5-6 to TRBJ1-2; perhaps TRBD1 as D (5 bases). In germline, CDR1 is SGHDT, CDR2 YYEEEE. V was shortened by 4 bases and J by 4 bases, with 20 bases between the two germline ends. There are 16 residues in the CDR3. This CDR3 reads CASSLAGPGGVYGYTF. In DNA form, the CDR3 reads TGTGCCAGCAGCCTAGCAGGGCCCGGAGGGGTCTATGGCTACACCTTC.